The clone carrying this TCR beta chain occurred many times. This CDR3 is built from 12 residues. V dropped 1 base and J dropped 1 base, with 4 bases sitting between them. Germline CDR1 reads DFQATT; CDR2 reads SNEGSKA (reference sequence). The data belong to a study of T cells in Graves' hyperthyroidism and ophthalmopathy. The source material, RNA transcripts, was used to amplify TCR beta CDR3 regions. The primer set for the first-round RT-PCR of the TCR CDR3 was HTBI. From the multiplex PCR reads, TCRdb called clonotypes with MiXCR, one entry per CDR3 protein. The table has roughly 200,000 distinct CDR3 sequences, 15% to 20% seen once.

The sequencing input was blood. The V call is TRBV20-1, the J call TRBJ1-1; D uncertain. The TCR comes from a man aged 40-55 years with Graves' hyperthyroidism. Here the CDR3 reads CSARGQNTEAFF. DNA for the CDR3: TGCAGTGCTAGAGGGCAGAACACTGAAGCTTTCTTT.